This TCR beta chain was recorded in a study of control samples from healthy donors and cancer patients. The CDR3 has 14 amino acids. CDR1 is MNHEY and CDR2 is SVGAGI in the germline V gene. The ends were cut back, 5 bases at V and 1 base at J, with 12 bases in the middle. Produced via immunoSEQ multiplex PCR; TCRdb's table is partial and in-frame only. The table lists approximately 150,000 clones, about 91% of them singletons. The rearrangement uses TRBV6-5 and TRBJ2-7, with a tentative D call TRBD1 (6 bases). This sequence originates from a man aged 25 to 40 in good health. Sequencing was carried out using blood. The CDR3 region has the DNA TGTGCCAGCAGTAGGACAGAAGGATCCTACGAGCAGTACTTC. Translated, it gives CASSRTEGSYEQYF.